The 28 T cell receptor beta chains below come from one sample, sequenced in a study of cytomegalovirus exposure and HLA in healthy donors. A multiplex PCR was run with 60 Vbeta primers and 13 Jbeta primers. The assay was immunoSEQ multiplex PCR, and TCRdb's table has in-frame clones only and misses some. The sample consists of 100,000 or so clones, around 72% of them appearing once. Sequenced material: PBMCs. The origin of the receptors is a male donor in good health and CMV-seronegative.

The chain joins TRBV29-1 to TRBJ2-1; D gene uncertain. Germline V CDR1 and CDR2: SQVTM, ANQGSEA. V shed 5 bases and J shed 0 bases, with 8 bases lying between them. This CDR3 contains 13 residues. The CDR3 DNA reads as TGCAGCGTTCAGGCCAGCTCCTACAATGAGCAGTTCTTC. Its protein is CSVQASSYNEQFF.

The CDR3 region has the DNA TGTGCCAGCAGCCTGGACAGGGGCTACACTGAAGCTTTCTTT. It codes for CASSLDRGYTEAFF. The chain is built from TRBV4-2 and TRBJ1-1, with 9 nucleotides matching TRBD1. The CDR3 contains 14 residues. V was clipped by 4 bases and J by 3 bases; unmatched bases: 3. Germline CDR1 and CDR2: LGHNA and YNFKEQ.

The chain employs TRBV7-9 and TRBJ2-7; D might be TRBD2 (5 bases). Trimming removed 5 bases from V and 0 bases from J, with 11 bases in between. This CDR3 has 14 amino acids. Germline lookup yields CDR1 SEHNR and CDR2 FQNEAQ (reference sequence). The CDR3 region has the DNA TGTGCCAGCAGCCTTGGACTTAGCTCCTACGAGCAGTACTTC. Translation gives CASSLGLSSYEQYF.

The chain couples TRBV29-1 to TRBJ2-3; the match to TRBD2 covers 7 bases. The CDR3 runs to 17 residues. Per germline, CDR1 SQVTM and CDR2 ANQGSEA. V trimming: 4 bases; J trimming: 2 bases; junction bases outside the gene matches: 15. This CDR3 reads CSVVGTQRAGYTDTQYF. CDR3 sequence (DNA): TGCAGCGTTGTAGGGACTCAGCGAGCGGGATACACAGATACGCAGTATTTT.

The chain is built from TRBV5-1 and TRBJ1-1, with 9 bases aligning to TRBD1. Losses at the gene ends were 1 base for V and 4 bases for J; bases not matched to a gene: 2. In germline, CDR1 is SGHRS, CDR2 YFSETQ. This CDR3 has 14 amino acids. The CDR3 reads CASSLTGGSTEAFF. As DNA, the CDR3 is TGCGCCAGCAGCTTGACAGGGGGCTCCACTGAAGCTTTCTTT.

This clone occurred a few times. The chain uses TRBV30 and TRBJ2-7; no firm D call. Germline values: CDR1 GTSNPN, CDR2 SVGIG (reference sequence). This CDR3 contains 13 residues. V dropped 2 bases and J dropped 1 base, with 9 bases sitting between them. This CDR3 is CAWSQLRSYEQYF. CDR3 sequence (DNA): TGTGCCTGGAGTCAGTTAAGATCCTACGAGCAGTACTTC.

The rearrangement joins TRBV11-2 to TRBJ1-2, with 8 bases fitting TRBD1. The germline gives CDR1 SGHAT, CDR2 FQNNGV. This CDR3 region has 17 residues. Trimming removed 4 bases from V and 4 bases from J; junction bases left unmatched: 14. The CDR3 coding sequence is TGTGCCAGCAGCTCAACGGCCCCCGGACAGGGTCCCTATGGCTACACCTTC. The encoded protein is CASSSTAPGQGPYGYTF.

The chain uses TRBV5-6 and TRBJ1-2, with a possible D match to TRBD1 (5 bases). The V and J ends lost 2 bases and 5 bases respectively, with 13 bases between them. The CDR3 spans 14 residues. The germline V gene encodes CDR1 SGHDT and CDR2 YYEEEE. CDR3 in amino acids: CASSFRAIGYGYTF. For the CDR3, the DNA is TGTGCCAGCAGCTTCAGGGCGATCGGATATGGCTACACCTTC.

The chain links TRBV7-9 to TRBJ2-7; tentatively, D is TRBD2 (5 bases). The CDR3 is made up of 14 amino acids. Trimming pared 1 base from V and 3 bases from J, leaving 10 bases between. The germline V gene encodes CDR1 SEHNR and CDR2 FQNEAQ (reference sequence). The CDR3 sequence is CASSLVGAGYEQYF. Here the CDR3 DNA reads TGTGCCAGCAGCTTAGTTGGCGCGGGCTACGAGCAGTACTTC.

This clone has only a few counts. The rearrangement uses TRBV28 and TRBJ1-2, with 8 bases matching TRBD1. The CDR3 has 13 residues. Germline V gene sequence: CDR1 MDHEN, CDR2 SYDVKM. J gave up 2 bases and V 10 bases, and 6 bases lay outside the gene matches. This chain's CDR3 is CATARDRNYGYTF. CDR3 nucleotides: TGTGCCACCGCGAGGGACAGGAACTATGGCTACACCTTC.

This chain uses TRBV19 with TRBJ2-1, with 10 nucleotides matching TRBD2. The V gene end was trimmed by 5 bases and the J gene end by 0 bases; junction bases not matched to a gene: 4. The CDR3 loop spans 16 amino acids. Per germline, CDR1 LNHDA and CDR2 SQIVND (reference sequence). This CDR3 is CASSARTSGSYNEQFF. CDR3 DNA sequence: TGTGCCAGTAGTGCTCGGACTAGCGGCTCCTACAATGAGCAGTTCTTC.

The gene calls are TRBV11-2 and TRBJ2-6, with 7 bases lining up with TRBD1. Per germline, CDR1 SGHAT and CDR2 FQNNGV. The CDR3 has 17 amino acids. V trimming: 6 bases; J trimming: 3 bases; junction bases outside the gene matches: 11. CDR3: CASRPSYTGVGANVLTF. The CDR3 bases are TGTGCCAGCAGGCCCTCTTACACAGGGGTTGGGGCCAACGTCCTGACTTTC.

This chain connects TRBV5-3 to TRBJ1-4, with 7 bases that match TRBD1. TRBV5-3 carries the ORF label, with uncertain function. The CDR3 length is 15 residues. V lost 4 bases, J lost 0 bases, and 3 bases stayed unmatched. This chain's CDR3 is CARSGQVATNEKLFF. In nucleotides, the CDR3 is TGTGCCAGAAGCGGACAGGTTGCAACTAATGAAAAACTGTTTTTT.

The V call is TRBV7-2, the J call TRBJ2-5; TRBD2 matches at 9 bases. This CDR3 comprises 15 residues. CDR1 is SGHTA, CDR2 FQGNSA, per germline. J was trimmed by 2 bases and V by 4 bases; bases with no gene match: 5. The chain's CDR3 is CASSSLAGFQETQYF. In DNA form, the CDR3 reads TGTGCCAGCAGCTCTCTAGCGGGGTTTCAAGAGACCCAGTACTTC. Based on the CDR3 plus reference TRBV7-2 and TRBJ2-5, the full variable domain is GAGVSQSPSNKVTEKGKDVELRCDPISGHTALYWYRQSLGQGLEFLIYFQGNSAPDKSGLPSDRFSAERTGGSVSTLTIQRTQQEDSAVYLCASSSLAGFQETQYFGPGTRLLVL.

CDR3 DNA sequence: TGTGCCAGCAGCTTAGGTGTCAGCAGAGGCTACGAGCAGTACTTC. It yields the protein CASSLGVSRGYEQYF. The rearrangement links TRBV7-2 to TRBJ2-7, with D unclear. Germline V gene sequence: CDR1 SGHTA, CDR2 FQGNSA. The ends were cut back, 1 base at V and 3 bases at J, with 13 bases in the middle. This CDR3 contains 15 residues.

The chain carries TRBV7-2 and TRBJ1-1; TRBD1 might be the D (5 bases). This CDR3 contains 16 residues. Germline assignment: CDR1 SGHTA and CDR2 FQGNSA. The V gene lost 0 bases and the J gene lost 0 bases, with 11 bases spanning the gap. CDR3 residues: CASSLAGGTMNTEAFF. CDR3 in DNA: TGTGCCAGCAGCTTAGCGGGGGGGACCATGAACACTGAAGCTTTCTTT. Combining the CDR3 with reference TRBV7-2 and TRBJ1-1 gives the whole variable domain GAGVSQSPSNKVTEKGKDVELRCDPISGHTALYWYRQSLGQGLEFLIYFQGNSAPDKSGLPSDRFSAERTGGSVSTLTIQRTQQEDSAVYLCASSLAGGTMNTEAFFGQGTRLTVV.

This clone was observed a handful of times. The chain has TRBV5-6 and TRBJ2-3; D is unclear. Trimming took 2 bases from V and 0 from J, leaving 13 bases between them. The CDR3 extends over 16 amino acids. Germline CDR1 is SGHDT and CDR2 is YYEEEE. For the CDR3, the DNA is TGTGCCAGCAGCTTACAGCCAATTACTAGCACAGATACGCAGTATTTT. Its protein product is CASSLQPITSTDTQYF.

This clone was recorded a few times. The chain is built from TRBV4-2 and TRBJ1-3, with D perhaps TRBD1 (6 bases). The CDR3 extends over 18 amino acids. V was cut by 0 bases and J by 5 bases, with 20 bases left in between. CDR1 is LGHNA and CDR2 is YNFKEQ in the germline V gene. The CDR3 sequence is CASSQDLAGALLRNTIYF. Written as DNA, the CDR3 is TGTGCCAGCAGCCAAGATTTGGCAGGGGCCCTTCTTAGAAACACCATATATTTT.

The chain combines TRBV30 with TRBJ2-5; a weak D match, TRBD1 (7 bases). The J call may be mistaken, given a closer DNA end match to TRBJ2-7. Germline CDR1 GTSNPN, CDR2 SVGIG (reference sequence). This CDR3 region has 13 residues. The CDR3 DNA is TGTGCCTGGACGCGGGACAGCCCCTACGAGCAGTACTTC. It translates to CAWTRDSPYEQYF.

The chain's CDR3 is CASSKEGVYEQYF. The CDR3 region has the DNA TGTGCCAGCAGCAAAGAAGGAGTCTACGAGCAGTACTTC. The chain couples TRBV21-1 to TRBJ2-7; the table names TRBD2, a call not compared with the DNA. TRBV21-1 is designated a pseudogene. The length of the CDR3 is 13 residues.

This chain joins TRBV9 and TRBJ2-1; TRBD2 agrees at 8 bases. The V segment lost 0 bases and the J segment 7 bases; nucleotides outside the gene matches: 6. There are 15 residues in the CDR3. The germline CDR1 and CDR2 sequences are SGDLS and YYNGEE. CDR3 region: CASSVESGSENEQFF. DNA of the CDR3: TGTGCCAGCAGCGTAGAGAGCGGGAGCGAAAATGAGCAGTTCTTC.

The genes are TRBV2 and TRBJ1-1; TRBD1 agrees at 7 bases. The CDR3 contains 11 residues. V lost 8 bases to trimming and J lost 7 bases; unmatched junction nucleotides: 4. Germline V gene data show CDR1 as SNHLY and CDR2 as FYNNEI. The CDR3 sequence is CASDRDDEAFF. For the CDR3, the DNA is TGTGCCAGCGACAGGGATGATGAAGCTTTCTTT.

The chain links TRBV19 to TRBJ1-1; D gene unclear. Looked up from germline, CDR1 is LNHDA and CDR2 is SQIVND (reference sequence). The CDR3 has 11 residues. Trimming left V 7 bases short and J 6 bases short, with 9 bases between. CDR3 DNA: TGTGCCAGTATTATCCGGGCTGAAGCTTTCTTT. It is translated as CASIIRAEAFF.

The V gene is TRBV11-2, the J gene TRBJ1-1; 9 positions agree with TRBD1. Unmatched junction bases numbered 8, after V lost 5 bases and J lost 1 base. Looked up from germline, CDR1 is SGHAT and CDR2 is FQNNGV. The CDR3 extends over 16 amino acids. The CDR3 reads CASSPLTGGPNTEAFF. The CDR3 coding sequence is TGTGCCAGCAGCCCCCTTACAGGGGGCCCGAACACTGAAGCTTTCTTT.

V is TRBV19 and J is TRBJ2-1; a possible D gene is TRBD1 (5 bases). The CDR3 extends over 15 amino acids. V was pared by 7 bases and J by 10 bases, with 23 bases between. Germline V gene lookup returns CDR1 LNHDA and CDR2 SQIVND (reference sequence). This chain's CDR3 is CASTGQGRAVREQFF. The DNA of the CDR3 is TGTGCCAGTACGGGTCAGGGTAGAGCCGTCCGGGAGCAGTTCTTC.

The chain uses TRBV7-2 and TRBJ2-7; D gene ambiguous. Trimming stripped 1 base from V and 2 bases from J, with 9 bases between. Germline CDR1 reads SGHTA; CDR2 reads FQGNSA. CDR3 length: 14 residues. CDR3 nucleotide sequence: TGTGCCAGCAGCTTAGATGGCGGAACCTACGAGCAGTACTTC. Translated: CASSLDGGTYEQYF.

In the case of this clone: The junction departs from germline at one end; a sequencing error may be responsible. The chain combines TRBV7-9 with TRBJ2-5; TRBD1 matches 7 bases. This CDR3 is 15 amino acids long. The germline V gene encodes CDR1 SEHNR and CDR2 FQNEAQ (reference sequence). The CDR3 DNA reads as TGTTCCAGCAGCTTAGCGAAGGGGGCGGGCGAGACCCAGTACTTC. Translation: CSSSLAKGAGETQYF.

This chain uses TRBV6-1 with TRBJ2-5; D perhaps matches TRBD2 (5 bases). Germline CDR1 and CDR2: MNHNS and SASEGT. The CDR3 runs to 14 residues. V lost 3 bases and J lost 2, with 10 bases in between. The CDR3 sequence is CASSERVDQETQYF. Written as DNA, the CDR3 is TGTGCCAGCAGTGAGCGGGTTGATCAAGAGACCCAGTACTTC.